Each of the 32 T cell receptor beta chains below was sequenced from the same sample in a study of control samples from healthy donors and cancer patients. Sequencing was performed with immunoSEQ multiplex PCR; in TCRdb, only in-frame clones are kept and a portion is missing. The sample records approximately 97,000 clones, around 90% being singletons. Sequencing was done on a sample of blood. These receptors came from a woman between 18 and 29 years old in good health.

This sequence joins TRBV5-1 and TRBJ1-2, with D perhaps TRBD1 (5 bases). Trimming left V 4 bases short and J 4 bases short, with 14 bases between. Germline V CDR1 and CDR2: SGHRS, YFSETQ. The CDR3 has 14 amino acids. CDR3: CASSNRDPIYGYTF. The CDR3 bases are TGCGCCAGCAGCAACCGGGACCCCATCTATGGCTACACCTTC.

This rearrangement joins TRBV5-1 to TRBJ2-3; D remains ambiguous. Germline CDR1 SGHRS, CDR2 YFSETQ. This CDR3 has 14 residues. V lost 1 base, J lost 1 base, and 7 bases lay in between. The CDR3 DNA sequence: TGCGCCAGCAGCTTGTCTTCTCGCACAGATACGCAGTATTTT. Translation: CASSLSSRTDTQYF.

The CDR3 nucleotides are TGTGCCAGCGTACAGGACTATGGCTACACCTTC. It translates to CASVQDYGYTF. The J gene is TRBJ1-2, the V gene TRBV2, with a possible D match to TRBD1 (5 bases). Germline-derived CDR1 and CDR2 are SNHLY and FYNNEI. CDR3 length: 11 residues. Trimming removed 8 bases at V and 3 bases at J, with 7 bases between.

The rearrangement joins TRBV2 to TRBJ2-7; 11 bases match TRBD2. CDR1 is SNHLY, CDR2 FYNNEI, per germline. The ends lost 6 bases at V and 4 bases at J; junction bases unmatched: 8. This CDR3 comprises 15 residues. The CDR3 region has the DNA TGTGCCAGCAGGCAAATAGCGGGGGGGCCGTACGAGCAGTACTTC. Its translation: CASRQIAGGPYEQYF.

The chain uses TRBV9 and TRBJ1-2; TRBD1 might be the D (6 bases). In germline, CDR1 is SGDLS, CDR2 YYNGEE. This CDR3 is built from 15 residues. Trimming shortened V by 2 bases and J by 7 bases, and 18 bases separated the two germline ends. This CDR3 reads CASSVAGDTLRGYTF. DNA for the CDR3: TGTGCCAGCAGCGTCGCGGGGGACACGCTGCGTGGCTACACCTTC.

This chain links TRBV30 with TRBJ1-2; perhaps TRBD1 as D (5 bases). Trimming left V 4 bases short and J 5 bases short, with 8 bases between. This CDR3 is 11 amino acids long. CDR1 is GTSNPN, CDR2 SVGIG, per germline (reference sequence). As DNA, the CDR3 is TGTGCCTGGAAGGGGCCATATGGCTACACCTTC. Encoded protein: CAWKGPYGYTF.

The chain is built from TRBV5-1 and TRBJ2-5; TRBD1 or TRBD2 may be the D gene (5 bases each). CDR1 and CDR2 (germline): SGHRS, YFSETQ. V lost 0 bases and J lost 4, with 13 bases in between. The CDR3 spans 15 residues. The chain's CDR3 is CASSLGGGTGETQYF. The CDR3 coding sequence is TGCGCCAGCAGCTTGGGTGGGGGAACGGGAGAGACCCAGTACTTC.

V usage is TRBV28 and J usage is TRBJ1-6; perhaps TRBD1 as D (6 bases). From germline, CDR1 is MDHEN and CDR2 SYDVKM. The CDR3 runs to 14 residues. The germline V and J ends were trimmed by 8 bases and 4 bases, with 12 bases remaining between them. Here the CDR3 DNA reads TGTGCCAGCGGAAGGGGGGCTTATAATTCACCCCTCCACTTT. Protein product: CASGRGAYNSPLHF.

V is TRBV6-5 and J is TRBJ2-1, with 9 bases lining up with TRBD1. CDR3 size: 14 residues. V lost 5 bases, J lost 8 bases, and 7 bases stayed unmatched. Germline lookup yields CDR1 MNHEY and CDR2 SVGAGI. The CDR3 region is CASSNNRGRDEQFF. CDR3 coding DNA: TGTGCCAGCAGTAACAACAGGGGGCGGGATGAGCAGTTCTTC.

The chain employs TRBV11-2 and TRBJ1-5; D perhaps matches TRBD1 (6 bases). Trimming removed 4 bases at V and 1 base at J, with 11 bases between. CDR1 SGHAT and CDR2 FQNNGV come from the germline V gene. The CDR3 loop spans 15 amino acids. CDR3 region: CASSWDQGSNQPQHF. The DNA for the CDR3 is TGTGCCAGCAGCTGGGATCAGGGGAGCAATCAGCCCCAGCATTTT.

This clone was picked up one time. The chain employs TRBV4-3 and TRBJ1-6; D is perhaps TRBD1 (6 bases). The CDR3 sequence is 16 residues long. Germline V gives CDR1 LGHNA, CDR2 YSLEER. V lost 0 bases, J lost 8 bases, and 14 bases lay in between. The CDR3 here is CASSQDRSGADSPLHF. The CDR3 coding sequence is TGCGCCAGCAGCCAAGATAGGTCAGGGGCGGATTCACCCCTCCACTTT.

The V gene is TRBV11-3, the J gene TRBJ1-6; 9 bases match TRBD1. Germline CDR1 reads SGHNT; CDR2 reads YENEEA. With V trimmed by 1 base and J by 7 bases, 2 bases remained unmatched. The CDR3 runs to 15 residues. CDR3 bases: TGTGCCAGCAGCTTAGGGACAGGGGTCAATTCACCCCTCCACTTT. Protein: CASSLGTGVNSPLHF.

The V gene is TRBV3-1 (or the pseudogene TRBV3-2), the J gene TRBJ1-2; D remains unclear. This CDR3 spans 13 amino acids. Trimming cost V 4 bases and J 3 bases, with 9 bases left between them. From germline, CDR1 is LGHDT and CDR2 YNNKEL (reference sequence). The CDR3 DNA reads TGTGCCAGCAGCCTAGGCACAGACTATGGCTACACCTTC. Translation gives CASSLGTDYGYTF.

The V call is TRBV2, the J call TRBJ1-1; D is ambiguous. Germline V gene sequence: CDR1 SNHLY, CDR2 FYNNEI. The CDR3 covers 11 residues. Trimming pared 4 bases from V and 7 bases from J, leaving 7 bases between. CDR3 loop: CASSVRSEAFF. The CDR3 nucleotides are TGTGCCAGCAGTGTACGTAGTGAAGCTTTCTTT.

The chain combines TRBV14 with TRBJ2-1, with no clear D. The CDR3 contains 15 residues. The germline V gene encodes CDR1 SGHDN and CDR2 FVKESK. Trimming stripped 0 bases from V and 0 bases from J, with 6 bases between. The DNA of the CDR3 is TGTGCCAGCAGCCAAGAGTTAAGCTCCTACAATGAGCAGTTCTTC. Residues: CASSQELSSYNEQFF.

The chain links TRBV28 to TRBJ2-1, with 9 bases matching TRBD1. This CDR3 has 12 amino acids. V shed 7 bases and J 16 bases; nucleotides not matched to a gene: 11. Germline CDR1 reads MDHEN; CDR2 reads SYDVKM. In nucleotides, the CDR3 is TGTGCCAGCACCACCGTGGGACAGGGTCAATTCTTC. Protein product: CASTTVGQGQFF.

The CDR3 is CASRPSGGSNEKLFF. The CDR3 bases are TGTGCCAGCAGACCCTCAGGGGGGTCTAATGAAAAACTGTTTTTT. The chain links TRBV5-4 to TRBJ1-4; 7 bases are shared with TRBD1. The V gene's germline CDR1 is SGHNT and CDR2 YYREEE (reference sequence). The junction had 7 bases not matched to a gene; V was cut back by 5 bases and J by 3 bases. The CDR3 has 15 residues.

The genes are TRBV5-6 and TRBJ1-1; no clear D. The CDR3 has 13 amino acids. Germline CDR1 reads SGHDT; CDR2 reads YYEEEE. The V end lost 3 bases, the J end lost 0 bases, and 6 bases lay between the germline ends. Here the CDR3 reads CASSSTLNTEAFF. The DNA for the CDR3 is TGTGCCAGCAGCTCCACCCTGAACACTGAAGCTTTCTTT.

Remarks on this clone: The junction departs from the called germline gene at one end, perhaps through a read error. The V and J genes are TRBV28 and TRBJ1-1, with 8 nucleotides matching TRBD1. This CDR3 has 16 residues. Germline lookup yields CDR1 MDHEN and CDR2 SYDVKM. The CDR3 sequence: CAGSTGTGSMNTEAFF. The CDR3 coding sequence is TGTGCCGGCAGCACAGGGACAGGCTCCATGAACACTGAAGCTTTCTTT.

The chain has TRBV5-1 and TRBJ2-5; D gene unclear. Trimming stripped 4 bases from V and 1 base from J, with 14 bases between. This CDR3 contains 15 residues. In germline, CDR1 is SGHRS, CDR2 YFSETQ. CDR3 in amino acids: CASSRLWVGQETQYF. The CDR3 DNA is TGCGCCAGCAGCCGCCTTTGGGTCGGCCAAGAGACCCAGTACTTC.

The gene calls are TRBV5-4 and TRBJ2-1; D unresolved. Germline lookup yields CDR1 SGHNT and CDR2 YYREEE (reference sequence). There are 14 residues in the CDR3. Trimming pared 0 bases from V and 2 bases from J, leaving 6 bases between. The CDR3 spells CASSLDVPYNEQFF. The CDR3 coding sequence is TGTGCCAGCAGCTTGGACGTCCCCTACAATGAGCAGTTCTTC. Full variable domain (rest looked up from reference TRBV5-4 and TRBJ2-1): ETGVTQSPTHLIKTRGQQVTLRCSSQSGHNTVSWYQQALGQGPQFIFQYYREEENGRGNFPPRFSGLQFPNYSSELNVNALELDDSALYLCASSLDVPYNEQFFGPGTRLTVL.

This chain links TRBV28 with TRBJ2-1; 9 bases are shared with TRBD1. Germline assignment: CDR1 MDHEN and CDR2 SYDVKM. This CDR3 contains 14 residues. Losses at the gene ends were 6 bases for V and 7 bases for J; bases not matched to a gene: 7. DNA of the CDR3: TGTGCCAGCAGACCCGGCGGACAGGGGAATGAGCAGTTCTTC. The encoded protein is CASRPGGQGNEQFF. The full variable domain, its missing parts supplied by reference TRBV28 and TRBJ2-1, is DVKVTQSSRYLVKRTGEKVFLECVQDMDHENMFWYRQDPGLGLRLIYFSYDVKMKEKGDIPEGYSVSREKKERFSLILESASTNQTSMYLCASRPGGQGNEQFFGPGTRLTVL.

CDR3 amino acids: CASSLGGGQFLYGYTF. The CDR3 DNA follows: TGTGCCAGCAGCTTAGGGGGTGGACAGTTCCTCTATGGCTACACCTTC. The V gene is TRBV11-3, the J gene TRBJ1-2; tentatively, D is TRBD1 (6 bases). From germline, CDR1 is SGHNT and CDR2 YENEEA. The CDR3 is 16 residues long. Between the trimmed V and J ends, which lost 1 base and 4 bases, there was a span of 16 bases.

The J gene is TRBJ1-2, the V gene TRBV18, with a weak D call TRBD1 (5 bases). The CDR3 spans 14 residues. Per germline, CDR1 KGHSH and CDR2 LQKENI. V shed 3 bases and J shed 8 bases, with 16 bases lying between them. The CDR3 DNA reads as TGTGCCAGCTCACCTCCTTCAGGGTGGAACGGCTACACCTTC. This encodes CASSPPSGWNGYTF.

The sample holds a few counts of this clone. This rearrangement joins TRBV10-2 to TRBJ2-5; unclear D gene. Per the germline V gene, CDR1 is WSHSY and CDR2 is SAAADI. Between the trimmed V and J ends, which lost 3 bases and 5 bases, there was a span of 4 bases. The length of the CDR3 is 11 residues. CDR3 protein: CASSDFETQYF. DNA of the CDR3: TGCGCCAGCAGTGACTTCGAGACCCAGTACTTC.

This chain connects TRBV10-1 to TRBJ2-1; a possible D gene is TRBD2 (6 bases). The CDR3 runs to 18 residues. CDR1 and CDR2 from the germline V gene are WNHNN and SYGVQD (reference sequence). The ends were cut back, 0 bases at V and 4 bases at J, with 19 bases in the middle. The CDR3 protein is CASSESHYRLDQYNEQFF. The CDR3 region has the DNA TGCGCCAGCAGTGAGTCCCACTACCGACTAGACCAGTACAATGAGCAGTTCTTC.

This sequence joins TRBV19 and TRBJ1-1; D not certain. The ends were cut back, 4 bases at V and 8 bases at J, with 26 bases in the middle. Germline V CDR1 and CDR2: LNHDA, SQIVND (reference sequence). This CDR3 has 17 residues. CDR3 region: CASSKWFWSAGSGEAFF. The CDR3 DNA reads TGTGCCAGTAGTAAATGGTTCTGGTCAGCGGGGTCGGGAGAAGCTTTCTTT.

This chain uses TRBV11-2 with TRBJ2-2, with 10 bases aligning to TRBD1. Germline CDR1 and CDR2: SGHAT and FQNNGV. Trimming removed 5 bases from V and 9 bases from J; junction bases left unmatched: 9. This CDR3 is 15 amino acids long. CDR3 sequence (DNA): TGTGCCAGCAGCCAATCCGACAGGGGGCTCAGGGAGCTGTTTTTT. Protein sequence: CASSQSDRGLRELFF.

The chain couples TRBV11-2 to TRBJ2-1; weak D call: TRBD2 (7 bases). There are 14 residues in the CDR3. CDR1 is SGHAT, CDR2 FQNNGV, per germline. V lost 1 base, J lost 9 bases, and 13 bases lay in between. CDR3 residues: CASSLGGGLVEQFF. For the CDR3, the DNA is TGTGCCAGCAGCTTAGGGGGGGGCCTGGTTGAGCAGTTCTTC.

The chain is built from TRBV30 and TRBJ2-1, with D possibly matching TRBD1 (6 bases). Per germline, CDR1 GTSNPN and CDR2 SVGIG (reference sequence). Trimming cost V 8 bases and J 2 bases, with 10 bases left between them. The CDR3 spans 12 residues. This chain's CDR3 is CAGNRAYNEQFF. In DNA form, the CDR3 reads TGTGCCGGAAACAGGGCCTACAATGAGCAGTTCTTC.

The chain couples TRBV5-4 to TRBJ2-2, with TRBD2 identical over 9 bases. J gave up 4 bases and V 0 bases, and 7 bases lay outside the gene matches. The CDR3 sequence is 17 residues long. Germline CDR1 is SGHNT and CDR2 is YYREEE (reference sequence). The CDR3 sequence: CASSLEVAGAFTGELFF. CDR3 DNA: TGTGCCAGCAGCTTGGAGGTAGCGGGGGCCTTCACCGGGGAGCTGTTTTTT.

V is TRBV18 and J is TRBJ2-7, with TRBD2 matching 7 bases. Germline-derived CDR1 and CDR2 are KGHSH and LQKENI. V lost 2 bases and J lost 5; bases outside the gene matches: 3. This CDR3 is built from 13 residues. The CDR3 bases are TGTGCCAGCTCACCAGCGCTAGCGGACGAGCAGTACTTC. Residues: CASSPALADEQYF.